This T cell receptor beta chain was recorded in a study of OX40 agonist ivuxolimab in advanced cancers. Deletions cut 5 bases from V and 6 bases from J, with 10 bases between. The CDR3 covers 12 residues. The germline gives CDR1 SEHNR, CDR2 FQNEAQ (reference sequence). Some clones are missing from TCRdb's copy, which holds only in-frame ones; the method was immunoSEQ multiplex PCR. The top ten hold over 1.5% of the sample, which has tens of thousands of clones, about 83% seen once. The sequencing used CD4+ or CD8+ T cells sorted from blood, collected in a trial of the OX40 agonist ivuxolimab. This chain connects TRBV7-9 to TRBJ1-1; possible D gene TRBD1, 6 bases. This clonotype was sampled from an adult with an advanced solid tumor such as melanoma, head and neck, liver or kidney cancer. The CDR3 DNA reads TGTGCCAGCAGCAACAGGGCTGCTGAAGCTTTCTTT. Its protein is CASSNRAAEAFF.